This T cell receptor (beta chain) was documented in a study of blood T cell repertoires in COVID-19. Overall study context: The study drew acute and convalescent COVID-19 samples from the United States, Italy and Spain. Sources were T cells, B-cell-depleted T cells, or PBMCs; the material itself was cDNA or gDNA.

Enrollment of patients from Seattle took place during active infection, with longitudinal follow-up. Original processing methods: Scientists estimated how many nucleated cells there were by amplifying reference gene primers. The repertoire was sequenced with immunoSEQ multiplex PCR; TCRdb's copy has only in-frame clones and lacks some. The D gene and trimming were derived from the DNA, and the V and J assignments and clone size from that table. The profile shows roughly 250,000 clones, 65% to 85% of them singletons. The origin of this receptor is an older person with COVID-19, enrolled during active disease. The sample comprised peripheral blood.

The CDR3 sequence is CAWSVHRMNTEAFF. The CDR3 bases are TGTGCCTGGAGTGTACACAGAATGAACACTGAAGCTTTCTTT. The chain couples TRBV30 to TRBJ1-1; D not certain. The germline V and J ends were trimmed by 0 bases and 0 bases, with 8 bases remaining between them. This CDR3 has 14 residues. Looked up from germline, CDR1 is GTSNPN and CDR2 is SVGIG (reference sequence).